The sequence of this T cell receptor (beta chain) was determined in a study of blood T cell repertoires in COVID-19 (dated by TCRdb to 2019 to 2021). For the study in its entirety: Samples from collaborators originated in the United States, Italy and Spain and spanned both the acute and convalescent phases of COVID-19. The material from the prospective study consisted of cDNA or gDNA derived from T cells, B-cell-depleted T cells, or PBMCs. Deeply sampled blood TCRbeta repertoires from subjects exposed to, actively infected with, or recovered from COVID-19 were included in the dataset. The repertoires were released in a freely available public database meant as a resource for research on the immune response to SARS-CoV-2. The samples were drawn from two sources: the first 160 participants of the ongoing ImmuneRACE study, and 1,000 to 1,500 subjects contributed by 6 global collaborators. Sample metadata almost always included a de-identified subject ID, COVID-19 status, age in years and sex. Where HLA class I and class II types were available, the types were taken from metadata supplied by the sample provider, not from assay-based typing. General study outcomes and caveats: Clinical and demographic metadata were provided uncurated, with the amount varying by source and participant.

This clone was found a few times. The specificity of this receptor is unknown. Base qualities are not at hand, and no much larger clone is one base apart. Whole blood was collected in K2EDTA tubes by collaborating institutions according to the institutions' own protocols. For TCRbeta analysis, collaborators shipped samples as frozen whole blood, isolated PBMCs, or DNA extracted from either of those sample types. The immunoSEQ Assay, a bias-controlled multiplex PCR, was used to amplify TCRbeta CDR3 regions from genomic DNA. The original methods were these. The number of nucleated cells in each sample was estimated from the amplification of reference gene primers within the assay. To quantify the absolute abundance of each unique TCRbeta CDR3 rearrangement, sequence reads were collapsed and filtered. For each sample, productive Simpson clonality was calculated by taking the square root of Simpson's diversity index across productive rearrangements. Held by TCRdb, this immuneACCESS table contains in-frame sequences only and omits some clones. Under half of the omission traces to an unresolved V gene where checked; the cause of the rest is unknown. V and J calls and clone size come straight from that table; D and trimming were deduced from the DNA. Within this sample are about 94,000 clones, with about 86% of them counted one time only. The ten biggest clones cover 6.3% of the sample.

The sample comprised peripheral blood. The receptor comes from a man between 60 and 75 years old with acute or convalescent COVID-19.

The CDR3 loop reads CASGGAPTTDTQYF. The sequenced DNA is TGTGCAAGTGGCGGGGCGCCTACCACAGATACGCAGTATTTT. The chain was built from TRBV6-5 and TRBJ2-3; TRBD2 is perhaps the D gene, given 6 matching bases. CDR1 and CDR2 are drawn from the germline V gene: MNHEY, SVGAGI. The CDR3, from cysteine to phenylalanine, totals 14 residues. The read is trimmed to its CDR3 DNA, 42 bases read in frame from base 1.